This TCR beta chain is drawn from a study of early stage breast cancer tumors. Study conclusions and caveats: Most shared enriched TCRB sequences were commonly generated ones. Compared with adjacent normal breast tissue, tumors showed 2 to 2.5-fold greater T cell density and higher clonality.

Clones were sequenced by immunoSEQ multiplex PCR, and TCRdb holds only the in-frame ones, with some missing. The table has around 30,000 clones, over 70% seen once. Of note for this clone: The target antigen is unknown.

Trimming took off 0 bases at V and 3 bases at J, with 9 bases between the two ends. CDR3 length: 15 residues. Germline CDR1 and CDR2: SGHTA and FQGNSA. The clonotype comes from a person in their thirties with breast cancer. The sample taken for sequencing was breast tumor tissue. This sequence joins TRBV7-2 and TRBJ1-5, with a weak D call TRBD1 (6 bases). CDR3 sequence (DNA): TGTGCCAGCAGCTTAGCTGGGGGGCCCAATCAGCCCCAGCATTTT. Residues: CASSLAGGPNQPQHF.